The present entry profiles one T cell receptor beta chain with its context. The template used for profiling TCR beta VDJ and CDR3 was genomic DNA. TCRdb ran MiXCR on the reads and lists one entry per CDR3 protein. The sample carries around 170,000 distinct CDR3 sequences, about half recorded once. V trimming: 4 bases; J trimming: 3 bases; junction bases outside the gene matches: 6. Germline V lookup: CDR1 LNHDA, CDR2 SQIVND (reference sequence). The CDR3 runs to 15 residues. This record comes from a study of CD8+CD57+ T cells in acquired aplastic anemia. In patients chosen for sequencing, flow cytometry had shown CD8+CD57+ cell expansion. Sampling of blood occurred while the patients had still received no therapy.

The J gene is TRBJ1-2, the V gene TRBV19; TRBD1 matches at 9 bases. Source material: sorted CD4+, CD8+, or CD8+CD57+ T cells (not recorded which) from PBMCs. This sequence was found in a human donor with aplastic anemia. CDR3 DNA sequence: TGTGCCAGTAGTACCGGGACAGGGAGTGACTATGGCTACACCTTC. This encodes CASSTGTGSDYGYTF.